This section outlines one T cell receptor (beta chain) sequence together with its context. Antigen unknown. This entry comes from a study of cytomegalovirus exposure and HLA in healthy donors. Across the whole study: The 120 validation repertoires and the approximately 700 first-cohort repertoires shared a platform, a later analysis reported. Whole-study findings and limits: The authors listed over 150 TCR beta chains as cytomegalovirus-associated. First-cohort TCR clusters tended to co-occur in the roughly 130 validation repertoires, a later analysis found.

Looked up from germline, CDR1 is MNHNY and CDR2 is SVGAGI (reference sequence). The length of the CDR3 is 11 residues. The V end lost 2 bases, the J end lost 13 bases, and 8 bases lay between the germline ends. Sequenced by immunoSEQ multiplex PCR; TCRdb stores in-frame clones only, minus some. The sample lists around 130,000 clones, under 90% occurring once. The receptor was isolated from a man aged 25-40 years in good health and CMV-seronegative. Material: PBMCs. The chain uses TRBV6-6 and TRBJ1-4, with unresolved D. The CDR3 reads CASSYENRLFF. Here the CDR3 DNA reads TGTGCCAGCAGTTACGAAAACAGACTGTTTTTT.